The source of this T cell receptor (beta chain) is a study of human T cells and chemical hapten exposure. This clonotype has a handful of counts. Its antigen is unknown. TCRdb re-analysed the RACE reads in MiXCR, keeping a single row per CDR3 protein. Of some 250,000 distinct CDR3 sequences listed, approximately 7.5% are singletons. This sample's time point: pre-sensitization, week 0. Treatment denoted: therapeutic diphenylcyclopropenone sensitization with weekly scalp DPC. It was from unfractionated whole blood that total RNA was extracted. The study, taken as a whole, reports: Compared to controls, expanded TCRs made significantly more large clusters of similar CDR3s.

CDR1 MNHEY and CDR2 SVGEGT come from the germline V gene. Losses at the gene ends were 6 bases for V and 3 bases for J; bases not matched to a gene: 8. This CDR3 is 15 amino acids long. The source material was whole blood, sampled in connection with sensitization to the hapten diphenylcyclopropenone (DPC). V is TRBV6-2 or TRBV6-3 and J is TRBJ1-1; 9 bases match TRBD1. The receptor comes from a man between 18 and 29 years old with alopecia areata. Some clones in this sample may be carry-over from other donors' samples. The DNA for the CDR3 is TGTGCCAGCAGCACTTACAGGGGGCGAGACACTGAAGCTTTCTTT. Translated: CASSTYRGRDTEAFF.